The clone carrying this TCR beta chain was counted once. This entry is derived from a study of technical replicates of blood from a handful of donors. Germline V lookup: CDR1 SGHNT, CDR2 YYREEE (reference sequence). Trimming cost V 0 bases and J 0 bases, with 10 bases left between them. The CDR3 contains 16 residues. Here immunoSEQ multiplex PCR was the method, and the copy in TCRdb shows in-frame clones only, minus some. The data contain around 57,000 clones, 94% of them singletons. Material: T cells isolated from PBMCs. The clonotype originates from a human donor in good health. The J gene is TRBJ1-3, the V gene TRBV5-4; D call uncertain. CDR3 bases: TGTGCCAGCAGCTTGGGGCATCCAAGCTCTGGAAACACCATATATTTT. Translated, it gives CASSLGHPSSGNTIYF.